This TCR beta chain is drawn from a study of blood T cell repertoires in COVID-19. Study-level background: Material from acute and convalescent COVID-19 was sourced from the United States, Italy and Spain.

Only in-frame clones appear in the TCRdb table, and some are missing; sequencing was by immunoSEQ multiplex PCR. The sample lists about 190,000 clones; approximately 90% were seen once. J gave up 2 bases and V 4 bases, and 6 bases lay outside the gene matches. CDR1 KGHDR and CDR2 SFDVKD come from the germline V gene. The CDR3 totals 16 residues. This rearrangement joins TRBV24-1 to TRBJ2-5; 10 nucleotides match TRBD2. Material: peripheral blood. This sequence originates from a woman in her 70s with COVID-19, enrolled during active disease. The DNA for the CDR3 is TGTGCCACCAGTGAAGAAAAACTAGCGGGACAAGAGACCCAGTACTTC. Amino acid sequence: CATSEEKLAGQETQYF.